The T cell receptor (beta chain) described here comes from a study of blood T cell repertoires in COVID-19. Study-level background: Samples representing acute and convalescent COVID-19 were sourced from the United States, Italy and Spain. T cells, B-cell-depleted T cells, or PBMCs provided the cDNA or gDNA that served as material.

In the original processing: Amplification of reference gene primers was used by the study to estimate nucleated cell counts. Only in-frame clones appear in the TCRdb table, and some are missing; sequencing was by immunoSEQ multiplex PCR. V, J and clone size reflect that table, while D and trimming were determined from the DNA. The sample records 210,000 or so clones, 85% to 90% being singletons. The CDR3 spans 20 residues. Germline V gene lookup returns CDR1 SGHVS and CDR2 FNYEAQ. Trimming took 1 base from V and 1 from J, leaving 24 bases between them. This clone was picked up one time. The TCR sequence derives from a middle-aged man with acute or convalescent COVID-19. Material: peripheral blood. The rearrangement joins TRBV7-6 to TRBJ2-3; D is perhaps TRBD1 (6 bases). CDR3 nucleotides: TGTGCCAGCAGCTTAGTCGGCCCAAGGACAGCAGGGTCTGGCACAGATACGCAGTATTTT. Translated: CASSLVGPRTAGSGTDTQYF.